This T cell receptor beta chain was sequenced for a study of technical replicates of blood from several donors. The germline V gene encodes CDR1 MNHEY and CDR2 SMNVEV (reference sequence). This CDR3 spans 13 amino acids. V lost 2 bases and J lost 4, with 6 bases in between. TCRdb's table, derived via immunoSEQ multiplex PCR, lists solely in-frame clones and lacks some. The sample includes 95,000 or so clones, roughly 95% of them seen just once. The chain has TRBV27 and TRBJ1-5; no clear D. Material: T cells isolated from PBMCs. This receptor was obtained from a human donor in good health. The CDR3 nucleotides are TGTGCCAGCAGTTTAGAGCGGAATCAGCCCCAGCATTTT. Its protein is CASSLERNQPQHF.